The 23 T cell receptor beta chains below were found in one sample sequenced in a study of blood T cells in healthy people across ages. Through a sample-barcoded 5' primer and a J-beta primer mix, a second PCR was run for about 7 to 12 cycles. TCRdb itself ran the 5' RACE reads through MiXCR, one entry per CDR3 protein. Among 2 million or so distinct CDR3 sequences listed, about 50% were seen once. The sequencing sample was made of blood. The receptors were gathered from a woman aged 40 to 55 in good health.

This clonotype was seen a single time. This chain uses TRBV25-1 with TRBJ2-7; TRBD1 aligns across 7 bases. CDR1 and CDR2 (germline): MGHDK, SYGVNS. Trimming took 5 bases from V and 4 from J; bases not matched to a gene: 8. There are 14 residues in the CDR3. The CDR3 region is CASSPKGTVYEQYF. In DNA, the CDR3 is TGTGCCAGCAGTCCAAAAGGGACAGTTTACGAGCAGTACTTC.

The rearrangement links TRBV4-3 to TRBJ2-5; tentatively, D is TRBD2 (5 bases). Trimming shortened V by 4 bases and J by 3 bases, and 15 bases separated the two germline ends. Germline V gives CDR1 LGHNA, CDR2 YSLEER. The CDR3 covers 15 residues. CDR3 residues: CASSLSVANKETQYF. The CDR3 DNA reads TGCGCCAGCAGCCTCTCGGTAGCGAATAAAGAGACCCAGTACTTC.

This clonotype was detected only a few times. The V call is TRBV7-6, the J call TRBJ2-1, with a weak D call TRBD2 (5 bases). This CDR3 has 14 residues. V was clipped by 2 bases and J by 5 bases, with 10 bases between them. Germline V gene lookup returns CDR1 SGHVS and CDR2 FNYEAQ. As DNA, the CDR3 is TGTGCCAGCAGCTTATCGGGAACCCACAATGAGCAGTTCTTC. Its protein product is CASSLSGTHNEQFF.

V is TRBV20-1 and J is TRBJ2-2; perhaps TRBD2 as D (5 bases). In germline, CDR1 is DFQATT, CDR2 SNEGSKA (reference sequence). CDR3 length: 13 residues. V was shortened by 4 bases and J by 6 bases, with 12 bases between the two germline ends. For the CDR3, the DNA is TGCAGTGCTATACGTACAGCGGCCGGGGAGCTGTTTTTT. Translation gives CSAIRTAAGELFF.

The chain is built from TRBV4-3 and TRBJ1-1, with D unclear. The germline CDR1 and CDR2 sequences are LGHNA and YSLEER. The V end was cut by 6 bases, the J end by 11 bases, with 22 bases between. The CDR3 totals 14 residues. CDR3 sequence reads: CASSPDLTRTWAFF. The CDR3 DNA reads as TGCGCCAGCAGTCCAGACCTAACCCGGACGTGGGCTTTCTTT.

This clonotype was observed a few times. This chain links TRBV6-5 with TRBJ2-7, with 11 bases aligning to TRBD2. The CDR3 covers 13 residues. CDR1 MNHEY and CDR2 SVGAGI come from the germline V gene. After removal of 10 bases from V and 5 bases from J, the junction contained 7 bases not matched to a gene. CDR3 bases: TGTGCCACCGTAGCGGGGGGGCGGAACGAGCAGTACTTC. Translating it yields CATVAGGRNEQYF.

This sequence joins TRBV24-1 and TRBJ2-1, with D possibly being TRBD2 (5 bases). CDR1 KGHDR and CDR2 SFDVKD come from the germline V gene. The CDR3 is 13 residues long. The V and J ends lost 5 bases and 4 bases respectively, with 8 bases between them. The CDR3 spells CATSVSGYNEQFF. The CDR3 DNA is TGTGCCACCAGTGTATCGGGGTACAATGAGCAGTTCTTC.

This clonotype has only a few counts. The chain couples TRBV20-1 to TRBJ1-2, with TRBD1 matching 8 bases. Looked up from germline, CDR1 is DFQATT and CDR2 is SNEGSKA (reference sequence). With 1 base clipped from V and 4 bases from J, the junction kept 8 bases outside the gene matches. This CDR3 region has 15 residues. The CDR3 coding sequence is TGCAGTGCTAGAGTGAGGCAGGGGGCAGTCTATGGCTACACCTTC. It translates to CSARVRQGAVYGYTF.

This clonotype was detected only a few times. V and J are TRBV28 and TRBJ2-6; D remains ambiguous. V was clipped by 5 bases and J by 2 bases, with 10 bases between them. The length of the CDR3 is 15 residues. Germline V lookup: CDR1 MDHEN, CDR2 SYDVKM. CDR3: CASSAQWAGANVLTF. The CDR3 coding sequence is TGTGCCAGCAGTGCCCAGTGGGCTGGGGCCAACGTCCTGACTTTC.

The genes are TRBV6-1 and TRBJ2-1, with D perhaps assigned TRBD1 or TRBD2 (6 bases each). In germline, CDR1 is MNHNS, CDR2 SASEGT. Trimming took off 2 bases at V and 6 bases at J, with 14 bases between the two ends. The CDR3 extends over 15 amino acids. The CDR3 loop is CASSERPTGANEQFF. CDR3 DNA: TGTGCCAGCAGTGAACGTCCCACGGGGGCCAATGAGCAGTTCTTC.

The chain carries TRBV12-3 or TRBV12-4 and TRBJ2-7; no clear D. Deletions cut 5 bases from V and 2 bases from J, with 7 bases between. The CDR3 loop spans 12 amino acids. This chain's CDR3 is CASSGRAYEQYF. CDR3 in DNA: TGTGCCAGCAGTGGAAGGGCCTACGAGCAGTACTTC.

In DNA, the CDR3 is TGCGCCAGCAGGACACGAGGGACAAACCAAGAGACCCAGTACTTC. Residues: CASRTRGTNQETQYF. The rearrangement joins TRBV5-1 to TRBJ2-5; D possibly corresponds to TRBD1 (6 bases). The CDR3 extends over 15 amino acids. Germline loops: CDR1 SGHRS, CDR2 YFSETQ. V was shortened by 5 bases and J by 0 bases, with 14 bases between the two germline ends.

The chain employs TRBV20-1 and TRBJ1-2; TRBD1 is a possible D gene (6 bases). The germline V gene has CDR1 DFQATT and CDR2 SNEGSKA (reference sequence). This CDR3 has 13 residues. The V end was cut by 0 bases, the J end by 12 bases, with 17 bases between. CDR3 sequence reads: CSAREAGIGGHTF. The CDR3 DNA sequence: TGCAGTGCTAGAGAGGCTGGAATCGGGGGCCACACCTTC.

The rearrangement links TRBV7-8 to TRBJ2-3; TRBD2 aligns across 8 bases. The CDR3 covers 20 residues. Unmatched junction bases numbered 19, after V lost 0 bases and J lost 5 bases. Per germline, CDR1 SGHVS and CDR2 FQNEAQ. The DNA for the CDR3 is TGTGCCAGCAGCTTAGCGCTAATCCACGGGGGGGCCGCACGTAAAGATACGCAGTATTTT. The encoded protein is CASSLALIHGGAARKDTQYF.

The table lists this clonotype with a few counts. The rearrangement joins TRBV20-1 to TRBJ2-3, with 11 bases fitting TRBD2. The CDR3 runs to 16 residues. The V gene end was trimmed by 6 bases and the J gene end by 2 bases; junction bases not matched to a gene: 10. The germline V gene has CDR1 DFQATT and CDR2 SNEGSKA (reference sequence). CDR3 region: CSAPKRLAGFTDTQYF. As DNA, the CDR3 is TGCAGTGCCCCCAAACGACTAGCGGGGTTCACAGATACGCAGTATTTT.

J is TRBJ2-7 and V is TRBV11-2; 12 bases are a match to TRBD2. The CDR3 totals 16 residues. CDR1 is SGHAT and CDR2 is FQNNGV in the germline V gene. J lost 1 base, V lost 6 bases, and 7 bases had no gene match. The CDR3 here is CASSRTSGAESYEQYF. The CDR3 DNA follows: TGTGCCAGCAGTAGGACTAGCGGGGCTGAATCCTACGAGCAGTACTTC.

This clonotype was counted a few times. The rearrangement uses TRBV5-1 and TRBJ2-7; 9 bases are shared with TRBD1. This CDR3 comprises 16 residues. V dropped 0 bases and J dropped 2; count of bases not matched to a gene: 6. CDR1 and CDR2 from the germline V gene are SGHRS and YFSETQ. This CDR3 reads CASSLASGTGTYEQYF. The CDR3 nucleotides read TGCGCCAGCAGCTTGGCCTCCGGGACAGGGACCTACGAGCAGTACTTC. The whole variable domain, remainder taken from reference TRBV5-1 and TRBJ2-7, is KAGVTQTPRYLIKTRGQQVTLSCSPISGHRSVSWYQQTPGQGLQFLFEYFSETQRNKGNFPGRFSGRQFSNSRSEMNVSTLELGDSALYLCASSLASGTGTYEQYFGPGTRLTVT.

In this sample, this clonotype turned up a few times. This chain uses TRBV21-1 with TRBJ1-5. TRBV21-1 is assigned pseudogene status. The CDR3 covers 12 residues. The CDR3 nucleotides are TGTGCCAGTAGGACGTTACATCAGCCCCAGCATTTT. Translation: CASRTLHQPQHF.

There are a few counts of this clonotype. The chain has TRBV5-6 and TRBJ2-3; a possible D gene is TRBD1 (5 bases). CDR3 length equals 14 residues. Germline CDR1 reads SGHDT; CDR2 reads YYEEEE. Trimming removed 4 bases from V and 7 bases from J, with 16 bases in between. Here the CDR3 reads CASSPPQTGNTQYF. The CDR3 nucleotides are TGTGCCAGCAGCCCGCCCCAAACAGGAAATACGCAGTATTTT.

This clonotype was picked up one time. This chain uses TRBV6-2 or TRBV6-3 with TRBJ2-4; no firm D call. The J call is uncertain, as TRBJ2-7 better fits the DNA end. The CDR3 is 13 amino acids. From germline, CDR1 is MNHEY and CDR2 SVGEGT. The CDR3 coding sequence is TGTGCCAGCAGTTGCAGCCTGATCTACGAGCAGTACTTC. It is translated as CASSCSLIYEQYF.

This clonotype was recorded at least ten times. The rearrangement uses TRBV10-3 and TRBJ2-7; D is unclear. Per the germline V gene, CDR1 is ENHRY and CDR2 is SYGVKD. V shed 0 bases and J shed 4 bases, with 7 bases lying between them. This CDR3 comprises 13 residues. This CDR3 is CAISESDVYEQYF. Here the CDR3 DNA reads TGTGCCATCAGTGAGTCGGACGTTTACGAGCAGTACTTC.

This clonotype has a count of ten or more. V gene TRBV20-1 combines with J gene TRBJ2-7; D call uncertain. The CDR3 consists of 12 residues. CDR1 is DFQATT and CDR2 is SNEGSKA in the germline V gene (reference sequence). V was cut by 0 bases and J by 3 bases, with 6 bases left in between. The CDR3 DNA follows: TGCAGTGCTAGAGATCTCAGCTACGAGCAGTACTTC. Its translation: CSARDLSYEQYF.

In its sample, this clonotype was seen a few times. CDR3 in amino acids: CASSLDGVVSTGELFF. DNA for the CDR3: TGCGCCAGCAGCTTGGACGGGGTGGTTAGCACCGGGGAGCTGTTTTTT. The chain joins TRBV5-1 to TRBJ2-2; D is possibly TRBD2 (5 bases). The CDR3 runs 16 residues. Germline V lookup: CDR1 SGHRS, CDR2 YFSETQ. Trimming removed 0 bases from V and 4 bases from J, with 13 bases in between.